This T cell receptor beta chain is drawn from a study of shared clonotypes between healthy human individuals. Overall study: Each donor's CD4 naive and CD4 memory cells filled three plates apiece, CD8 naive two, and CD8 memory one. Findings of the study overall: Clonotype sharing among donors was expected to depend on sequencing depth.

CDR1 and CDR2 (germline): SNHLY, FYNNEI. V lost 5 bases and J lost 6; bases outside the gene matches: 8. The length of the CDR3 is 15 residues. Assay used: immunoSEQ multiplex PCR; TCRdb lists only in-frame clones, some missing. Of some 1.1 million clones listed, roughly 80% were seen once; the top ten hold roughly 0.9%. Notes on this clone: Its antigen is currently unknown.

Sequenced: memory CD4+ T cells from PBMCs. This sample's subset: CD45RA-negative fraction. The genes are TRBV2 and TRBJ1-5; TRBD1 aligns across 9 bases. The TCR originated in a man aged 18 to 30 in good health. Some clones in this sample may be carry-over from other donors' samples. CDR3 loop: CASSSTGGITQPQHF. In DNA, the CDR3 is TGTGCCAGCAGTTCGACAGGGGGAATCACTCAGCCCCAGCATTTT.